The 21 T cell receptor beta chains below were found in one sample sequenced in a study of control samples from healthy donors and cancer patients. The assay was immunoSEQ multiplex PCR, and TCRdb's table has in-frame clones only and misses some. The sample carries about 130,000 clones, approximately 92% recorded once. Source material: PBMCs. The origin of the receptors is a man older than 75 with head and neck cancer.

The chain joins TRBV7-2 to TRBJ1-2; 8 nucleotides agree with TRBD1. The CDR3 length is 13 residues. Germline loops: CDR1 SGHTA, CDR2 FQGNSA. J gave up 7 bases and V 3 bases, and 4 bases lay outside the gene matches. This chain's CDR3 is CASSFDRGGGYTF. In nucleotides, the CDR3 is TGTGCCAGCAGCTTCGACAGGGGTGGTGGCTACACCTTC.

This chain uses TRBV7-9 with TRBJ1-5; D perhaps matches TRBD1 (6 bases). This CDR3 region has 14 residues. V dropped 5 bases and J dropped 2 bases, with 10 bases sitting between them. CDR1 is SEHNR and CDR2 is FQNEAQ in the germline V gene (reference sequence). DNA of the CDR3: TGTGCCAGCAGCACACAGGGAGGCAATCAGCCCCAGCATTTT. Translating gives CASSTQGGNQPQHF.

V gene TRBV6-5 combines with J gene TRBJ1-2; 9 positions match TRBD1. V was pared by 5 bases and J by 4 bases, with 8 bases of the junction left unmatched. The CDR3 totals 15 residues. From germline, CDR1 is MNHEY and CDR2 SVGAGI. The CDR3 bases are TGTGCCAGCAGTATGAAGTCGGGACAGGGCTATGGCTACACCTTC. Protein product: CASSMKSGQGYGYTF.

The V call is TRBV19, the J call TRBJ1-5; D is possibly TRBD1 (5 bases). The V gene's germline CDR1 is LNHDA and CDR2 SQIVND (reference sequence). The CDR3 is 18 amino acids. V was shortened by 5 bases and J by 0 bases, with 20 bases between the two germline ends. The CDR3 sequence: CASSPQPGTDYSNQPQHF. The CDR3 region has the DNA TGTGCCAGTAGTCCCCAACCCGGGACGGACTATAGCAATCAGCCCCAGCATTTT.

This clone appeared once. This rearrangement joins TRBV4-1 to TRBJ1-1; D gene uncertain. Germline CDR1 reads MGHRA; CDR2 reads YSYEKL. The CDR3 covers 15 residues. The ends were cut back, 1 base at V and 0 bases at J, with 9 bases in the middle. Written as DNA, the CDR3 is TGCGCCAGCAGCCAAGTTCAGTCATTGAACACTGAAGCTTTCTTT. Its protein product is CASSQVQSLNTEAFF.

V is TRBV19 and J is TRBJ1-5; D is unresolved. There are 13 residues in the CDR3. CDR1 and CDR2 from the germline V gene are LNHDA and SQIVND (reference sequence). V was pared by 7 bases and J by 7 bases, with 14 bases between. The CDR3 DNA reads TGTGCCAGTAATCCCCGTCCCCAGCAGCCCCAGCATTTT. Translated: CASNPRPQQPQHF.

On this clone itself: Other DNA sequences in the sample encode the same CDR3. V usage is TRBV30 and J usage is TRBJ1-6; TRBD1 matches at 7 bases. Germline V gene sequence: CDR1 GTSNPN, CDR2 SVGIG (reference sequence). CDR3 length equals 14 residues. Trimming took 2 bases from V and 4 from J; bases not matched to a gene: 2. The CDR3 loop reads CAWSTGQYNSPLHF. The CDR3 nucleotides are TGTGCCTGGAGTACGGGACAGTATAATTCACCCCTCCACTTT.

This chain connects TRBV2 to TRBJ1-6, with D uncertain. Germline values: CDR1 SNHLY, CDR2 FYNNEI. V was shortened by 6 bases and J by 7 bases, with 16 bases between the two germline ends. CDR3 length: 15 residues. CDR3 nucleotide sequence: TGTGCCAGCAGGGCTGAGGTGGCACAGAATTCACCCCTCCACTTT. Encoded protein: CASRAEVAQNSPLHF. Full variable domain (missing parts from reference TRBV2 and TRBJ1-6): EPEVTQTPSHQVTQMGQEVILRCVPISNHLYFYWYRQILGQKVEFLVSFYNNEISEKSEIFDDQFSVERPDGSNFTLKIRSTKLEDSAMYFCASRAEVAQNSPLHFGNGTRLTVT.

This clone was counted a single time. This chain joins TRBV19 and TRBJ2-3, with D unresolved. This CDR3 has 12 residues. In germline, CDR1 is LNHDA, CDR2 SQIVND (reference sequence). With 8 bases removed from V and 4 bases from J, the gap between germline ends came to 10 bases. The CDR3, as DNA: TGTGCCAGTCGAACTGATGCAGATACGCAGTATTTT. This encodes CASRTDADTQYF.

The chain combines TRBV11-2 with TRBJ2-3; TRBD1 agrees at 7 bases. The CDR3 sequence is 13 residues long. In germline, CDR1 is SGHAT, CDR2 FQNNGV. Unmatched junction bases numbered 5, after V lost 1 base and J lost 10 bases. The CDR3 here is CASSLARTGPQYF. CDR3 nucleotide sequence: TGTGCCAGCAGCTTAGCCCGGACAGGCCCGCAGTATTTT.

CDR3 bases: TGTGCCAGCAGCGTAGGATCCAGTCACAATGAGCAGTTCTTC. It yields the protein CASSVGSSHNEQFF. V and J are TRBV9 and TRBJ2-1; D gene uncertain. V lost 0 bases and J 5 bases, leaving 9 bases between the germline ends. CDR3 size: 14 residues. Germline V CDR1 and CDR2: SGDLS, YYNGEE.

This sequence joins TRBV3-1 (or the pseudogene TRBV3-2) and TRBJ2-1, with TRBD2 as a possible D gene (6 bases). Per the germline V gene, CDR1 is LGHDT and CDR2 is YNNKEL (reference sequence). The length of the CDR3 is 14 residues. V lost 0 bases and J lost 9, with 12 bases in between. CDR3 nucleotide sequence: TGTGCCAGCAGCCAAGATAGGAGGGTTGGTGAGCAGTTCTTC. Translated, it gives CASSQDRRVGEQFF.

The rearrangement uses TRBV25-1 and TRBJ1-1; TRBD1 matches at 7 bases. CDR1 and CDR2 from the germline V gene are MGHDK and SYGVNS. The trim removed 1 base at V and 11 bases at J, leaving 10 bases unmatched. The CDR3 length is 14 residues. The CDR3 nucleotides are TGTGCCAGCAGTGAATTCCGAGGGGGCGTCGGCGCTTTCTTT. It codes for CASSEFRGGVGAFF. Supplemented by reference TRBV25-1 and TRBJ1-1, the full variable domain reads EADIYQTPRYLVIGTGKKITLECSQTMGHDKMYWYQQDPGMELHLIHYSYGVNSTEKGDLSSESTVSRIRTEHFPLTLESARPSHTSQYLCASSEFRGGVGAFFGQGTRLTVV.

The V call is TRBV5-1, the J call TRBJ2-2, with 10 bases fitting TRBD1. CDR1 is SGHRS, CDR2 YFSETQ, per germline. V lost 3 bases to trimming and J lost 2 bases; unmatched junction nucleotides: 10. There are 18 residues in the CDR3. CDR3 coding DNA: TGCGCCAGCAGCTCGGGACAGGGGCCTCGGATTAACACCGGGGAGCTGTTTTTT. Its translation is CASSSGQGPRINTGELFF.

Here the CDR3 reads CASSLRTGTEAFF. CDR3 DNA sequence: TGTGCCAGCAGCTTACGGACAGGGACAGAAGCTTTCTTT. The rearrangement links TRBV7-6 to TRBJ1-1, with 8 nucleotides matching TRBD1. The CDR3 runs to 13 residues. The V gene end was trimmed by 2 bases and the J gene end by 8 bases; junction bases not matched to a gene: 4. Germline V gene data show CDR1 as SGHVS and CDR2 as FNYEAQ.

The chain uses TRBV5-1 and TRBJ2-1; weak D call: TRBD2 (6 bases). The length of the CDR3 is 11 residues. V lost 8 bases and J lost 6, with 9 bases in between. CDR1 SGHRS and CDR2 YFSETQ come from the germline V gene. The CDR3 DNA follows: TGCGCCAGTGCGGAGGGCAATGAGCAGTTCTTC. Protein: CASAEGNEQFF.

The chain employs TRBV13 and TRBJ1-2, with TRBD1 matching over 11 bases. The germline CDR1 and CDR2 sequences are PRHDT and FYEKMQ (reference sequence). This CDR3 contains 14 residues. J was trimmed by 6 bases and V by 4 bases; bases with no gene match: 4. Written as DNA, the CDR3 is TGTGCCAGCAGCTCAGGACAGGGGGCGGATGGCTACACCTTC. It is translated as CASSSGQGADGYTF.

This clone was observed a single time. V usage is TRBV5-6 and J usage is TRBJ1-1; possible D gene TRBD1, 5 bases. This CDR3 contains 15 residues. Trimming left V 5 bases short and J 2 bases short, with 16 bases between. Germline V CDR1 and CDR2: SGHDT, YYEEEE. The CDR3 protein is CASREGQEVNTEAFF. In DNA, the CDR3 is TGTGCCAGCAGGGAGGGGCAAGAGGTCAACACTGAAGCTTTCTTT.

CDR3 in DNA: TGTGCCAGTAGTGCCCAAACTAGCAATGAGCAGTTCTTC. Its protein is CASSAQTSNEQFF. The chain recombines TRBV19 with TRBJ2-1; D is perhaps TRBD2 (5 bases). With 5 bases removed from V and 6 bases from J, the gap between germline ends came to 11 bases. CDR3 length: 13 amino acids. CDR1 LNHDA and CDR2 SQIVND come from the germline V gene (reference sequence).

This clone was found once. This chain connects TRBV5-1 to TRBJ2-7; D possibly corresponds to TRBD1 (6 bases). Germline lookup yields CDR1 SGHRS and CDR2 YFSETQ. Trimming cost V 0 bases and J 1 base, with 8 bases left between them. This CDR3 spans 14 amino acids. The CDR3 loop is CASSLGRGSYEQYF. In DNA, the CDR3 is TGCGCCAGCAGCTTGGGCAGGGGATCCTACGAGCAGTACTTC.

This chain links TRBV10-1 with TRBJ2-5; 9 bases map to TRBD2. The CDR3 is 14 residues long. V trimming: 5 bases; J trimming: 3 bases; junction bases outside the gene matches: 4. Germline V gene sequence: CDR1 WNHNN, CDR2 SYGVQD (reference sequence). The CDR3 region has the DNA TGCGCCAGCAGTACCGGGACTAGCAAAGAGACCCAGTACTTC. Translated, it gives CASSTGTSKETQYF.